This TCR beta chain was recorded in a study of CD8 T cells in ankylosing spondylitis (dated by TCRdb to between 2016 and 2019). Notes on the research overall: The study profiled T cell receptor beta repertoires in healthy donors and ankylosing spondylitis patients to find disease-linked TCR variants. The whole study cohort included some 100 healthy donors and 20 to 25 ankylosing spondylitis patients. Peripheral blood samples were taken, and synovial fluid was additionally collected from ankylosing spondylitis patients. What the study reported, not specific to this receptor: Significant enrichment of the disease-linked clones was reported in matched synovial fluid samples from ankylosing spondylitis patients. Blood from ankylosing spondylitis patients appeared to be characterized by a TCR beta motif made up of seven or eight highly homologous amino acid variants. Some motif variants had previously been reported in the synovial fluid and blood of reactive arthritis patients, which suggests shared mechanisms of disease initiation. A CD8+ phenotype was shown by the disease-linked clones, which were found at relatively low frequencies in peripheral blood.

TCRdb shows the sequencer as Illumina HiSeq 2500. Quantitative 5'-RACE with molecular barcodes was used to prepare TCR beta libraries. The authors' analysis ran thus. Disease-linked TCR variants were identified with a new computational method built on a probabilistic model of VDJ rearrangement. Using fastp at Q25 and MiXCR, TCRdb reprocessed the public reads and kept productive beta chains. Every entry covers one CDR3 protein and lists the most common genes and DNA from its rows. TCRdb, not the authors, supplied the V and J calls. A total of around 340,000 distinct CDR3 sequences appear in this sample, about 14% of them only once. 0.95% to 1.4% of the sample belongs to the ten largest clones. From cysteine to phenylalanine, the CDR3 is 14 amino acids long. Only the CDR3 region is kept as DNA, spanning 42 bases read in frame from base 1. The germline V gene specifies SGHRS as CDR1 and YFSETQ as CDR2. V is pared back by 4 bases and J by 6 bases, with 14 bases lying between the germline termini.

About this clonotype itself: No cognate antigen has been identified for it. Base-call qualities are not available, and no considerably larger clone is one nucleotide away.

The receptor was derived from a male donor with ankylosing spondylitis or in good health (not recorded which). Sequences were obtained from blood, either unsorted or a sorted T cell fraction (not recorded which). The receptor chain draws on TRBV5-1 and TRBJ2-1; the D region possibly corresponds to TRBD2 (6 bases align). The CDR3 has the sequence CASSTGEIVNEQFF. Here is the DNA: TGCGCCAGCAGCACGGGAGAGATAGTCAATGAGCAGTTCTTC.